Described below is a single TCR beta chain sequence and its context. Likely unrecorded immune exposures existed in these nominally healthy donors. Primers for the PCR totalled 60 Vbeta and 13 Jbeta. Under the authors' procedure: Counted up in a later analysis, unique TCR beta chains came to 65 million to 80 million, with around 10 million shared. TCRdb keeps only in-frame clones here, not all; method: immunoSEQ multiplex PCR. From that table come the V and J calls and clone size; the DNA was used to work out D and trimming. In all, the sample yields around 76,000 clones. The record originates from a study of cytomegalovirus exposure and HLA in healthy donors. The source material was PBMCs. This sequence originates from a man aged 35-49 years in good health and CMV-seronegative.

The CDR3 DNA is TGTGCCAGCAGCAACGAGCGGGGGGACTACAATGAGCAGTTCTTC. Translating gives CASSNERGDYNEQFF. This chain joins TRBV5-4 and TRBJ2-1; 9 nucleotides match TRBD2. CDR1 and CDR2 (germline): SGHNT, YYREEE (reference sequence). The CDR3 spans 15 residues. Losses at the gene ends were 4 bases for V and 3 bases for J; bases not matched to a gene: 5.